This T cell receptor (beta chain) was documented in a study of blood T cell repertoires in COVID-19. Study in general: Some COVID-19 samples were acute and others convalescent; all came from the United States, Italy and Spain. PBMCs, B-cell-depleted T cells, or T cells provided the cDNA or gDNA that made up the material.

Here immunoSEQ multiplex PCR was the method, and the copy in TCRdb shows in-frame clones only, minus some. Of 55,000 to 75,000 clones listed, about three quarters are singletons. V was cut by 6 bases and J by 9 bases, with 17 bases left in between. CDR1 and CDR2 (germline): LNHDA, SQIVND (reference sequence). CDR3 length equals 14 residues. The sample consisted of peripheral blood. This rearrangement joins TRBV19 to TRBJ1-4; D is ambiguous. The receptor's source is a human donor in a cohort sampled during active COVID-19. CDR3 nucleotide sequence: TGTGCCAGTAGGTCGGGCGACTACACGCAAAAACTGTTTTTT. It codes for CASRSGDYTQKLFF.